Below are 22 T cell receptor beta chains sequenced from a single sample in a study of T cell responses to AZD1222 COVID-19 vaccine. Measured with immunoSEQ multiplex PCR; TCRdb has only the in-frame clones, and not every one. The sample holds approximately 190,000 clones, approximately 90% seen once. The sample was peripheral blood, taken on day 0 of AZD1222 vaccination. The origin of the receptors is an adult in good health.

CDR3 amino acids: CASSLTRGIYGYTF. In nucleotides, the CDR3 is TGTGCCAGCTCCCTGACCAGGGGTATCTATGGCTACACCTTC. The chain employs TRBV27 and TRBJ1-2, with D possibly matching TRBD1 (6 bases). CDR1 and CDR2 (germline): MNHEY, SMNVEV (reference sequence). This CDR3 region has 14 residues. V shed 8 bases and J shed 4 bases, with 17 bases lying between them.

The chain joins TRBV10-2 to TRBJ1-5; D is unresolved. The length of the CDR3 is 16 residues. The V end was cut by 6 bases, the J end by 0 bases, with 15 bases between. Germline assignment: CDR1 WSHSY and CDR2 SAAADI. CDR3 nucleotide sequence: TGCGCCAGCAGCGAGGTGGCGGCCTATAGCAATCAGCCCCAGCATTTT. It codes for CASSEVAAYSNQPQHF.

V usage is TRBV20-1 and J usage is TRBJ2-1; D gene uncertain. The CDR3 totals 11 residues. Germline V gene sequence: CDR1 DFQATT, CDR2 SNEGSKA (reference sequence). The V and J ends lost 5 bases and 4 bases respectively, with 6 bases between them. The CDR3 coding sequence is TGCAGTGCTTGGTATTACAATGAGCAGTTCTTC. Translated, it gives CSAWYYNEQFF.

J is TRBJ1-5 and V is TRBV6-6, with 8 bases aligning to TRBD1. Trimming at V came to 5 bases and at J to 5 bases, leaving 2 bases not matched to a gene. The germline V gene has CDR1 MNHNY and CDR2 SVGAGI (reference sequence). This CDR3 region has 13 residues. The CDR3 reads CASSTQGDQPQHF. The CDR3, as DNA: TGTGCCAGCAGTACACAGGGGGATCAGCCCCAGCATTTT.

The rearrangement joins TRBV12-5 to TRBJ2-7; 9 bases are shared with TRBD2. This CDR3 has 16 amino acids. Germline loops: CDR1 LGHNT, CDR2 FRNRAP. J was trimmed by 1 base and V by 11 bases; bases with no gene match: 15. The DNA for the CDR3 is TGTGCTCGAGGGGGGGCAGGCGGGAGGGCTTCCTACGAGCAGTACTTC. It translates to CARGGAGGRASYEQYF.

The chain has TRBV6-5 and TRBJ1-3; D ambiguous. Germline V lookup: CDR1 MNHEY, CDR2 SVGAGI. The CDR3 extends over 14 amino acids. The germline V and J ends were trimmed by 7 bases and 3 bases, with 13 bases remaining between them. CDR3 residues: CASNRHSFGNTIYF. CDR3 sequence (DNA): TGTGCCAGCAATAGACACTCCTTTGGAAACACCATATATTTT.

The chain carries TRBV11-1 and TRBJ1-3; 8 bases match TRBD1. The CDR3 extends over 16 amino acids. Germline CDR1 and CDR2: SGHAT and FQDESV (reference sequence). Trimming at V came to 2 bases and at J to 0 bases, leaving 3 bases not matched to a gene. The CDR3 spells CASSLRQGSSGNTIYF. CDR3 nucleotides: TGTGCCAGCAGCTTACGACAGGGGTCCTCTGGAAACACCATATATTTT.

The chain has TRBV27 and TRBJ2-2; TRBD2 matches at 14 bases. This CDR3 comprises 17 residues. From germline, CDR1 is MNHEY and CDR2 SMNVEV (reference sequence). Losses at the gene ends were 3 bases for V and 2 bases for J; bases not matched to a gene: 2. The CDR3 here is CASSFGLAGGNTGELFF. In DNA form, the CDR3 reads TGTGCCAGCAGTTTCGGACTAGCGGGAGGAAACACCGGGGAGCTGTTTTTT.

The chain couples TRBV7-8 to TRBJ2-3; TRBD1 matches 9 bases. The trim removed 5 bases at V and 0 bases at J, leaving 9 bases unmatched. This CDR3 is 17 amino acids long. CDR1 is SGHVS, CDR2 FQNEAQ, per germline. The CDR3 DNA reads as TGTGCCAGCAGCGTGAGACGGGACAGGGCGAGCACAGATACGCAGTATTTT. Amino acids: CASSVRRDRASTDTQYF. Using reference TRBV7-8 and TRBJ2-3 for the parts outside the CDR3, the full variable domain is GAGVSQSPRYKVAKRGQDVALRCDPISGHVSLFWYQQALGQGPEFLTYFQNEAQLDKSGLPSDRFFAERPEGSVSTLKIQRTQQEDSAVYLCASSVRRDRASTDTQYFGPGTRLTVL.

The V gene is TRBV5-1, the J gene TRBJ2-6; no clear D. CDR3 length equals 16 residues. CDR1 and CDR2 (germline): SGHRS, YFSETQ. Trimming cost V 6 bases and J 2 bases, with 15 bases left between them. CDR3 protein: CASTPVPDPGANVLTF. DNA of the CDR3: TGCGCCAGCACCCCCGTACCGGACCCTGGGGCCAACGTCCTGACTTTC.

This clone was recorded a few times. The junction and the germline gene differ at one end; a read error may be behind it. This chain joins TRBV7-6 and TRBJ2-1; possibly TRBD2 for D (5 bases). The germline V gene has CDR1 SGHVS and CDR2 FNYEAQ. The CDR3 runs to 17 residues. The CDR3 sequence: CASSPTVGLPVYNELFF. The CDR3 DNA reads as TGTGCCAGCAGCCCAACCGTCGGACTCCCGGTCTACAATGAGCTGTTCTTC.

This chain connects TRBV7-9 to TRBJ2-7; possibly TRBD1 or TRBD2 for D (6 bases each). The V and J ends lost 4 bases and 6 bases respectively, with 19 bases between them. Per germline, CDR1 SEHNR and CDR2 FQNEAQ (reference sequence). The CDR3 runs 15 residues. The CDR3 coding sequence is TGTGCCAGCAGCTCCTACAGGGAATTGGAGGGCGAGCAGTACTTC. Protein product: CASSSYRELEGEQYF.

The chain joins TRBV14 to TRBJ1-1; D perhaps matches TRBD1 (6 bases). Germline lookup yields CDR1 SGHDN and CDR2 FVKESK. With 0 bases removed from V and 8 bases from J, the gap between germline ends came to 19 bases. CDR3 length equals 16 residues. The CDR3 protein is CASSQDWPVRGDEAFF. The CDR3 DNA follows: TGTGCCAGCAGCCAAGATTGGCCCGTAAGGGGGGACGAAGCTTTCTTT.

This clone was seen just once. This chain uses TRBV6-5 with TRBJ1-4; maybe TRBD1 (6 bases). The length of the CDR3 is 13 residues. Trimming removed 9 bases from V and 6 bases from J, with 14 bases in between. Germline V CDR1 and CDR2: MNHEY, SVGAGI. The CDR3 reads CASGQSGHEKLFF. In DNA, the CDR3 is TGTGCCAGTGGACAGTCAGGACATGAAAAACTGTTTTTT.

This CDR3 is CASRQGSSYEQYF. In DNA, the CDR3 is TGTGCCAGCCGACAGGGGAGCTCCTACGAGCAGTACTTC. The chain is built from TRBV13 and TRBJ2-7; 8 bases fit TRBD1. Trimming removed 8 bases from V and 0 bases from J; junction bases left unmatched: 3. The CDR3 has 13 amino acids. Germline CDR1 reads PRHDT; CDR2 reads FYEKMQ (reference sequence).

The chain combines TRBV11-2 with TRBJ2-5, with 8 positions matching TRBD2. The CDR3 covers 16 residues. J gave up 2 bases and V 5 bases, and 10 bases lay outside the gene matches. Germline V gene lookup returns CDR1 SGHAT and CDR2 FQNNGV. Written as DNA, the CDR3 is TGTGCCAGCAGCCCCGGGGGAGTAGCGGGACAAGAGACCCAGTACTTC. It is translated as CASSPGGVAGQETQYF.

This chain links TRBV7-3 with TRBJ2-2, with 15 bases fitting TRBD2. The CDR3 runs 19 residues. V gave up 5 bases and J gave up 2 bases; unmatched junction bases: 9. Germline V gene sequence: CDR1 SGHTA, CDR2 FQGTGA. CDR3 nucleotide sequence: TGTGCCAGCAGCCAATCCGGACTAGCGGGAGGGGGAAACACCGGGGAGCTGTTTTTT. This codes for CASSQSGLAGGGNTGELFF. The full variable domain, its missing parts supplied by reference TRBV7-3 and TRBJ2-2, is GAGVSQTPSNKVTEKGKYVELRCDPISGHTALYWYRQSLGQGPEFLIYFQGTGAADDSGLPNDRFFAVRPEGSVSTLKIQRTERGDSAVYLCASSQSGLAGGGNTGELFFGEGSRLTVL.

V and J are TRBV7-2 and TRBJ2-3; 9 nucleotides agree with TRBD2. The trim removed 0 bases at V and 4 bases at J, leaving 5 bases unmatched. The germline gives CDR1 SGHTA, CDR2 FQGNSA. The CDR3 spans 16 residues. CDR3 region: CASSLAGGGVSDTQYF. The DNA for the CDR3 is TGTGCCAGCAGCTTAGCCGGCGGGGGGGTCTCAGATACGCAGTATTTT.

This clone was found once. The chain is built from TRBV3-1 (or the pseudogene TRBV3-2) and TRBJ2-5, with 15 positions matching TRBD2. The V gene end was trimmed by 4 bases and the J gene end by 5 bases; junction bases not matched to a gene: 5. CDR1 LGHDT and CDR2 YNNKEL come from the germline V gene (reference sequence). This CDR3 region has 16 residues. CDR3 residues: CASSPGLAGGRETQYF. CDR3 in DNA: TGTGCCAGCAGCCCCGGACTAGCGGGGGGGCGGGAGACCCAGTACTTC.

The CDR3 loop reads CATSRERGLSYEQYF. The CDR3 region has the DNA TGTGCCACCAGCAGAGAAAGAGGTCTCTCCTACGAGCAGTACTTC. The chain carries TRBV15 and TRBJ2-7, with D unresolved. V dropped 0 bases and J dropped 0 bases, with 9 bases sitting between them. CDR1 is LNHNV and CDR2 is YYDKDF in the germline V gene (reference sequence). The CDR3 length is 15 residues.

This rearrangement joins TRBV3-1 (or the pseudogene TRBV3-2) to TRBJ2-1; 8 bases agree with TRBD2. This CDR3 is 15 amino acids long. V gave up 5 bases and J gave up 2 bases; unmatched junction bases: 5. Germline-derived CDR1 and CDR2 are LGHDT and YNNKEL (reference sequence). CDR3 bases: TGTGCCAGCAGCGTTCGGGGGGGCGCCTACAATGAGCAGTTCTTC. Translation: CASSVRGGAYNEQFF.

The chain uses TRBV7-2 and TRBJ2-7; perhaps TRBD2 as D (6 bases). Trimming stripped 3 bases from V and 0 bases from J, with 9 bases between. Germline CDR1 is SGHTA and CDR2 is FQGNSA. The CDR3 length is 14 residues. The CDR3 sequence is CASSLEGHSYEQYF. CDR3 bases: TGTGCCAGCAGCTTGGAGGGTCACTCCTACGAGCAGTACTTC.